This T cell receptor beta chain was identified during a study of CXCR3-negative and CXCR3-positive naive CD8 T cells. In the case of this clonotype: Its antigen is unidentified.

The study, taken as a whole, reports: Against CXCR3-negative naive cells, CXCR3-positive naive cells showed more hydrophobic TRB CDR3s.

Researchers prepared the TRB cDNA libraries using 5' RACE with UMI labels. One entry per CDR3 protein, without DNA, is what TCRdb gives after re-calling the 5' RACE reads. The sample has some 130,000 distinct CDR3 sequences. The specimen sequenced was naive CXCR3+ CD8+ T cells from blood. Subset defined: CD45RO-CCR7+CD27+CD95- naive CD8+ T cells expressing CXCR3 (TNR3+). The receptor comes from a human donor in good health. Some clones in this sample may be carry-over from other donors' samples.

CDR3 sequence: CAWSLGGPKETQYF. The chain combines TRBV30 with TRBJ2-5. Germline CDR1 and CDR2: GTSNPN and SVGIG (reference sequence). This CDR3 is built from 14 residues. Using reference TRBV30 and TRBJ2-5 for the parts outside the CDR3, the full variable domain is SQTIHQWPATLVQPVGSPLSLECTVEGTSNPNLYWYRQAAGRGLQLLFYSVGIGQISSEVPQNLSASRPQDRQFILSSKKLLLSDSGFYLCAWSLGGPKETQYFGPGTRLLVL.